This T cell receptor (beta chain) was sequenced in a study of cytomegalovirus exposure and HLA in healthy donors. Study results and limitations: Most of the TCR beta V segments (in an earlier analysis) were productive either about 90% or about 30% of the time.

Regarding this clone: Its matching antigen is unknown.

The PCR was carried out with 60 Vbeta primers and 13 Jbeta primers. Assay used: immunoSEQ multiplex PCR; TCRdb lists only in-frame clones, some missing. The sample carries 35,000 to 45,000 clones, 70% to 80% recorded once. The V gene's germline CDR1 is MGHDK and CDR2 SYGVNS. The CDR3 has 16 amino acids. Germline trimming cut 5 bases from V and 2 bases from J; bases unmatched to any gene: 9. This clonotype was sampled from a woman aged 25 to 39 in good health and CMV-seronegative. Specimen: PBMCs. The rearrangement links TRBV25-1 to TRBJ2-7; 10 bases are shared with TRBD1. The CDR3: CASSTHKDRGTYEQYF. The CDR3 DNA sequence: TGTGCCAGCAGTACACACAAGGACAGGGGGACCTACGAGCAGTACTTC.